These 5 T cell receptor beta chains were all obtained from the same sample, sequenced in a study of cytomegalovirus exposure and HLA in healthy donors. This PCR relied on a set of 60 Vbeta primers and 13 Jbeta primers. Clones were read by immunoSEQ multiplex PCR, and TCRdb kept only the in-frame ones, dropping some. Counted here are under 75,000 clones, roughly 81% occurring once; the ten biggest clones make up over 9.5%. The sample taken for sequencing was PBMCs. The receptors shown here come from a human donor in good health.

The chain couples TRBV27 to TRBJ1-4; 7 nucleotides agree with TRBD1. The CDR3 totals 15 residues. Germline V CDR1 and CDR2: MNHEY, SMNVEV (reference sequence). After removal of 6 bases from V and 5 bases from J, the junction contained 9 bases not matched to a gene. CDR3 sequence (DNA): TGTGCCAGCAGCTCCGACAGGGCGTACAATGAAAAACTGTTTTTT. It is translated as CASSSDRAYNEKLFF.

This clone showed up many times. The V call is TRBV6-1, the J call TRBJ2-7, with a possible D match to TRBD1 (6 bases). Germline values: CDR1 MNHNS, CDR2 SASEGT. The V gene lost 1 base and the J gene lost 0 bases, with 10 bases spanning the gap. The CDR3 spans 15 residues. The CDR3 DNA is TGTGCCAGCAGTGAAGAGGTAGGGGGCTCCTACGAGCAGTACTTC. The encoded protein is CASSEEVGGSYEQYF.

V usage is TRBV15 and J usage is TRBJ2-2; the D gene is possibly TRBD2 (5 bases). Germline V gene lookup returns CDR1 LNHNV and CDR2 YYDKDF (reference sequence). The CDR3 is 14 amino acids. V dropped 5 bases and J dropped 7 bases, with 14 bases sitting between them. This CDR3 is CATSDPRGSGELFF. The CDR3 DNA follows: TGTGCCACCAGCGACCCTCGAGGGAGCGGGGAGCTGTTTTTT.

The chain couples TRBV28 to TRBJ1-5; possible D gene TRBD1, 6 bases. This CDR3 has 17 amino acids. From germline, CDR1 is MDHEN and CDR2 SYDVKM. V was clipped by 5 bases and J by 2 bases, with 19 bases between them. CDR3 region: CASSPTSGGRGNQPQHF. CDR3 nucleotides: TGTGCCAGCAGTCCCACCTCTGGGGGCAGGGGCAATCAGCCCCAGCATTTT. Based on the CDR3 plus reference TRBV28 and TRBJ1-5, the full variable domain is DVKVTQSSRYLVKRTGEKVFLECVQDMDHENMFWYRQDPGLGLRLIYFSYDVKMKEKGDIPEGYSVSREKKERFSLILESASTNQTSMYLCASSPTSGGRGNQPQHFGDGTRLSIL.

The rearrangement uses TRBV9 and TRBJ1-2; D is unclear. From germline, CDR1 is SGDLS and CDR2 YYNGEE. The CDR3 is made up of 15 amino acids. Deletions cut 0 bases from V and 7 bases from J, with 16 bases between. In DNA, the CDR3 is TGTGCCAGCAGCGTAGCTATCGGGTCCAGCAGTGGCTACACCTTC. This encodes CASSVAIGSSSGYTF. The entire variable domain, with the rest obtained from reference TRBV9 and TRBJ1-2, is as follows: DSGVTQTPKHLITATGQRVTLRCSPRSGDLSVYWYQQSLDQGLQFLIQYYNGEERAKGNILERFSAQQFPDLHSELNLSSLELGDSALYFCASSVAIGSSSGYTFGSGTRLTVV.